This T cell receptor beta chain was captured in a study of blood T cells in healthy people across ages (dated by TCRdb to between 2014 and 2017). In terms of the full investigation: In model experiments, roughly one uniquely barcoded TCR beta cDNA molecule per two T cells was captured by template switching. Two additional independent replicas of 1 million unique cDNA reads from the same blood draw were analyzed for two donors (one aged 18 to 30 and one aged 80 or older). Using deep sequencing normalized with unique cDNA molecular identifiers, the study measured how TCR beta repertoire diversity changes with age. To avoid experimental bias, donors of different ages were randomly spread across the sequencing lanes. The donors were divided into four age groups: young (average approximately 16 years), middle-aged (about 40), aged (approximately 62) and long-lived (roughly 86). Points the paper makes about the study in general: Observed TCR beta diversity correlated strongly with the percentage of naive T cells measured by flow cytometry. Conclusive comparison of naive and antigen-experienced compartments was prevented by the profiling of bulk unsorted PBMCs. The long-lived group showed more naive CD4+ T cells, fewer expanded clones and increased TCR diversity than the aged group, suggesting age selection. Total diversity estimates from one million sequenced T cells were considered lower bounds and underestimates. Because donor CMV infection status was unknown, age-related changes in expanded clonotypes were potentially confounded. Observed TCR beta diversity per million T cells fell roughly linearly with age, and a significant reduction was already apparent by age roughly 40.

Notes on this clonotype: Its recognized antigen is unknown. Nothing much larger sits one base from this clone, and base qualities are not available.

Donors were roughly 40 systemically healthy Caucasian individuals from Russia aged roughly 6 to 90 years. Each donor gave about 10 milliliters of peripheral blood, drawn into EDTA-treated Vacutainer tubes. PBMCs were isolated by Ficoll-Paque density-gradient centrifugation, with at least 6 million obtained per sample. Total RNA was extracted from PBMCs with Trizol reagent, with at least 5 micrograms obtained per sample. For every donor, an aliquot of PBMCs went through flow cytometry to measure the percentages of naive CD45RAhigh/CD27high T cells. The library came from 5' RACE. The data were produced on an Illumina HiSeq 2500. The second PCR ran for roughly 7 to 12 cycles and used a J-beta primer mix along with a sample-barcoded 5' primer. Each TCR beta cDNA molecule received a unique molecular identifier from a template-switch 5' adaptor carrying 12 random nucleotides. At least 2.5 million CDR3-containing paired-end reads were obtained from each sample. The Mint cDNA synthesis kit, primed by a TRBC-specific oligonucleotide, was used to synthesize first-strand cDNA from all RNA. Following uracil-DNA glycosylase treatment, a first 18-cycle PCR with universal primers M1SS and BC2_uni_R was performed on all cDNA. The paper's processing steps were these. For normalization, 1 million high-quality reads were randomly selected from each sample, with every read carrying a distinct molecular identifier. Reads with shared molecular identifiers were discarded instead of being binned into consensus sequences. MiTCR, run with a Q25 quality threshold and the strictest error-elimination algorithm, handled CDR3 identification, clonotype clustering and error correction. A nonparametric unseen species model using Euler transformation provided a lower-bound estimate of total TCR beta diversity. The raw public reads went through TCRdb reprocessing: fastp at Q25, MiXCR clone calling, in-frame beta chains kept. Each entry merges the rows of one CDR3 protein and shows their most common DNA and genes. The V and J calls shown here were made by TCRdb, not taken from the authors' results. A total of approximately 900,000 distinct CDR3 sequences appear in this sample, roughly 50% of them only once. Around an eighth of the sample is in the top ten clones.

There are 16 amino acids in the CDR3, from cysteine to phenylalanine inclusive. Only the CDR3 region is kept as DNA, spanning 48 bases read in frame from base 1. After removal of 4 bases from V and 3 bases from J, the junction retains 6 bases not matched to a gene. According to the germline V gene, CDR1 reads MDHEN and CDR2 reads SYDVKM. This clonotype was sampled from a man under 40 in good health. The sequenced sample consisted of blood. The chain was built from TRBV28 and TRBJ2-3; 11 middle bases align to TRBD1. The CDR3 reads as follows: CASSSGQGAGTDTQYF. The nucleotide sequence reads TGTGCCAGCAGTTCAGGACAGGGGGCGGGTACAGATACGCAGTATTTT.